This T cell receptor (beta chain) was observed in a study of T-cell memory formation after mild COVID-19. General study points: The second-wave clones peaking on day 37 were not confirmed as SARS-CoV-2-specific. Among CD4+ contracting clones, most were CM and EM, and CD8+ ones EMRA.

Deletions cut 5 bases from V and 0 bases from J, with 9 bases between. The V gene's germline CDR1 is SGHKS and CDR2 YYEKEE (reference sequence). The CDR3 length is 14 residues. One entry per CDR3 protein results from TCRdb running MiXCR on the 5' RACE reads. The sample consists of approximately 300,000 distinct CDR3 sequences, roughly 15% of them appearing once. The sample holds many counts of this clonotype. Its matching antigen is unknown. The specimen sequenced was PBMCs or a T cell subset sorted from them (not recorded which). This chain uses TRBV5-5 with TRBJ2-1; D not certain. The sequence was collected from a man aged 18 to 30 who had mild COVID-19 (a few samples of this study predate the infection). Cell type and time point are not known. CDR3 residues: CASRTFSSYNEQFF. CDR3 nucleotide sequence: TGTGCCAGCAGGACCTTCAGCTCCTACAATGAGCAGTTCTTC.